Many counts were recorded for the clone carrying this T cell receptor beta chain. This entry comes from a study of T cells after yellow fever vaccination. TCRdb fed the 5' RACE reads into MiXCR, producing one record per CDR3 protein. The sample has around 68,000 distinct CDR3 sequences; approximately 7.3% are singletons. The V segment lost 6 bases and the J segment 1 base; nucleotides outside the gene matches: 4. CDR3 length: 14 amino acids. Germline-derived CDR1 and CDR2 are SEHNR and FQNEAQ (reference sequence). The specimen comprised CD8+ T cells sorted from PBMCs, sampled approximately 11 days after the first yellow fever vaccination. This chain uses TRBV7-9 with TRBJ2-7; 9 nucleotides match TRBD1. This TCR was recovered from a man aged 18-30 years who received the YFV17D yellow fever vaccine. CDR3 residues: CASSWDRESYEQYF. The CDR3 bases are TGTGCCAGCAGTTGGGACAGGGAGTCCTACGAGCAGTACTTC.